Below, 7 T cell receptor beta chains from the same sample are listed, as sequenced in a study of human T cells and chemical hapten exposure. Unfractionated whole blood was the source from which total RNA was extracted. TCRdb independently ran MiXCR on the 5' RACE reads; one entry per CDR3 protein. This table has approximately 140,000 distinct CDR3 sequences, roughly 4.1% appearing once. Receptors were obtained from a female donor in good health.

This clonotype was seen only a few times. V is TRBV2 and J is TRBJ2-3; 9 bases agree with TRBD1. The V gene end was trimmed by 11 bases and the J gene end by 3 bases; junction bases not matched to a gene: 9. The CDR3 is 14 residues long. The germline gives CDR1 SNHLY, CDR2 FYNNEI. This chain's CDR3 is CAASRGTGTDTQYF. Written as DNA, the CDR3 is TGTGCCGCTTCTCGCGGGACAGGGACAGATACGCAGTATTTT.

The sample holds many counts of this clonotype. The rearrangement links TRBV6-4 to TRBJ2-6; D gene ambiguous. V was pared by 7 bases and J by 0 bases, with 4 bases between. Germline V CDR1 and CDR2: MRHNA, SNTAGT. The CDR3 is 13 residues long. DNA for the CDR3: TGTGCCAGCAAGAACTCTGGGGCCAACGTCCTGACTTTC. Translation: CASKNSGANVLTF.

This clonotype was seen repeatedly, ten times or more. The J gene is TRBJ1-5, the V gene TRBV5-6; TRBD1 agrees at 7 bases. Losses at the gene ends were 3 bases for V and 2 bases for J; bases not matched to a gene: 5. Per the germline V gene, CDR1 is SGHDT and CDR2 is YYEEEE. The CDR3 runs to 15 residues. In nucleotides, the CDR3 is TGTGCCAGCAGCTCGACAGGGAGTGGCAATCAGCCCCAGCATTTT. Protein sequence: CASSSTGSGNQPQHF.

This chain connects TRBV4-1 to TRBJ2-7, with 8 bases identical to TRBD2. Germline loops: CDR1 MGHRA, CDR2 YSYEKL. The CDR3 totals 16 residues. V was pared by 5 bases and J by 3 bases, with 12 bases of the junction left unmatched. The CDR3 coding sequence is TGCGCCAGCAGCGCTTCGGCCAGCGGGGGACTCTACGAGCAGTACTTC. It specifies CASSASASGGLYEQYF.

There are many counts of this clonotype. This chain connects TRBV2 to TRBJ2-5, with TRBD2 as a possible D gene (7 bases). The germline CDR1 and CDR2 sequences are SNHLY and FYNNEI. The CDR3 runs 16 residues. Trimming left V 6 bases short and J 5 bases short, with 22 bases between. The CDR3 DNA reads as TGTGCCAGCAGGGGTTTTGGGGGGGCCTCCGGGGAGACCCAGTACTTC. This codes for CASRGFGGASGETQYF.

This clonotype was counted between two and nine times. The CDR3 sequence: CASSHDRAYFTTNEKLFF. DNA of the CDR3: TGTGCCAGCAGCCATGACAGAGCTTATTTTACAACTAATGAAAAACTGTTTTTT. The chain combines TRBV2 with TRBJ1-4, with D perhaps matching TRBD1 (5 bases). V dropped 6 bases and J dropped 0 bases, with 20 bases sitting between them. Germline CDR1 SNHLY, CDR2 FYNNEI. There are 18 residues in the CDR3.

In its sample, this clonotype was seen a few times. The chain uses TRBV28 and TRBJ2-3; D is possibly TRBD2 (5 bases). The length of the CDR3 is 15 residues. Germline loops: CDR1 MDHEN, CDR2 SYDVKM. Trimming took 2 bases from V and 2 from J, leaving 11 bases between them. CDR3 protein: CASSLGSGITDTQYF. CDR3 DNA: TGTGCCAGCAGTTTAGGATCCGGGATCACAGATACGCAGTATTTT. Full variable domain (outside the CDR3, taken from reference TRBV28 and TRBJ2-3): DVKVTQSSRYLVKRTGEKVFLECVQDMDHENMFWYRQDPGLGLRLIYFSYDVKMKEKGDIPEGYSVSREKKERFSLILESASTNQTSMYLCASSLGSGITDTQYFGPGTRLTVL.